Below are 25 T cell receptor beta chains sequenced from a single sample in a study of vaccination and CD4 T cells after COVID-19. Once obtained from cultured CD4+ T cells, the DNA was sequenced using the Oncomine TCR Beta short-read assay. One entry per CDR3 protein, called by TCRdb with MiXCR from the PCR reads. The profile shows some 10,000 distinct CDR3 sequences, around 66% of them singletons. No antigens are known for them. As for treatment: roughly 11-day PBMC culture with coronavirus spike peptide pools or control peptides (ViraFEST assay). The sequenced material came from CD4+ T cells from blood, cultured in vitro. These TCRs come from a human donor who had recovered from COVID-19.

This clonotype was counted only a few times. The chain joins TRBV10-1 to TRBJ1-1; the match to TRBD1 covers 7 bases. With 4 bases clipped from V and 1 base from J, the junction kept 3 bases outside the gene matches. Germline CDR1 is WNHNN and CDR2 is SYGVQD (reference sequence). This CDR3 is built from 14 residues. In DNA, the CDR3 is TGCGCCAGCAGTGCACAGGGGCGGAACACTGAAGCTTTCTTT. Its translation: CASSAQGRNTEAFF.

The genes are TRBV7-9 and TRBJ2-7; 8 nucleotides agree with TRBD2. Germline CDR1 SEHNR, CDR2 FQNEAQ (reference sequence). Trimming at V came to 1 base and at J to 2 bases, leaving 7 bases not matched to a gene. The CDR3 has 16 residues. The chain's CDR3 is CASSLVSGTRAYEQYF. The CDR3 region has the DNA TGTGCCAGCAGCTTAGTTTCCGGGACTAGAGCCTACGAGCAGTACTTC. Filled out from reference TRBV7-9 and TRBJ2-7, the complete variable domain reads DTGVSQNPRHKITKRGQNVTFRCDPISEHNRLYWYRQTLGQGPEFLTYFQNEAQLEKSRLLSDRFSAERPKGSFSTLEIQRTEQGDSAMYLCASSLVSGTRAYEQYFGPGTRLTVT.

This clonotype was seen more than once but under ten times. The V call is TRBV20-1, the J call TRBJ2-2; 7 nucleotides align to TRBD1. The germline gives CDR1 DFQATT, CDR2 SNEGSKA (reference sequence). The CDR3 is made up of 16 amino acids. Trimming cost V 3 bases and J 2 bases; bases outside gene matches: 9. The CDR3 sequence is CSARDDRVGNTGELFF. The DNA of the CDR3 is TGCAGTGCTAGGGATGACAGGGTCGGAAACACCGGGGAGCTGTTTTTT.

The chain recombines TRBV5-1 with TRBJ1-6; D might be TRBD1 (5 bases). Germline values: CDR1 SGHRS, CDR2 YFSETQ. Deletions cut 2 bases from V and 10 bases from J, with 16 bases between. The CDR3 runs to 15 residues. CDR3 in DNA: TGCGCCAGCAGCTTAGGGTCGGGGGGTCAATCACCCCTCCACTTT. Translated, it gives CASSLGSGGQSPLHF.

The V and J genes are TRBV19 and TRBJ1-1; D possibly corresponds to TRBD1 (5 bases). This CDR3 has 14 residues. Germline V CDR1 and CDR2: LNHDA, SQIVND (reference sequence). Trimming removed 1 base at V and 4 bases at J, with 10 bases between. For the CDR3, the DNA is TGTGCCAGTAGTATAGGGGGGTTGGGCACTGAAGCTTTCTTT. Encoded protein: CASSIGGLGTEAFF.

CDR3 sequence reads: CASSLQANTEAFF. The CDR3, as DNA: TGTGCCAGCAGCCTTCAGGCAAACACTGAAGCTTTCTTT. This chain connects TRBV7-6 to TRBJ1-1, with unresolved D. Germline lookup yields CDR1 SGHVS and CDR2 FNYEAQ. V lost 5 bases, J lost 2 bases, and 9 bases lay in between. The CDR3 is 13 residues long.

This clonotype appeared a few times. The CDR3, as DNA: TGTGCCAGCAGTCGGAGGATCCCCCGGGTCTTCAATCAGCCCCAGCATTTT. Translating it yields CASSRRIPRVFNQPQHF. The chain recombines TRBV27 with TRBJ1-5; D is uncertain. The V gene's germline CDR1 is MNHEY and CDR2 SMNVEV (reference sequence). Trimming removed 5 bases from V and 3 bases from J, with 20 bases in between. The CDR3 runs to 17 residues.

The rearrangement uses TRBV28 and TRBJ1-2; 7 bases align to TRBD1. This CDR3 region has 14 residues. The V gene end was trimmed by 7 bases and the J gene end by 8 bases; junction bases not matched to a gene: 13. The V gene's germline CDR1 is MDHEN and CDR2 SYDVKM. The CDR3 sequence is CASNSLRQGQGYTF. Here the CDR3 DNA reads TGTGCCAGCAACTCGCTTAGACAGGGCCAGGGCTACACCTTC.

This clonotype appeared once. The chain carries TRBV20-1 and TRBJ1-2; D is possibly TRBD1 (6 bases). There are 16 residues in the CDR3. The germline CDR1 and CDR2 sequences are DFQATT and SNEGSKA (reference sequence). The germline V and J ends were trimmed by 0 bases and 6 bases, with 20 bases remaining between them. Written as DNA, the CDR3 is TGCAGTGCTAGAGATCCCTCGAGGGGGGGGAATAATGGCTACACCTTC. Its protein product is CSARDPSRGGNNGYTF.

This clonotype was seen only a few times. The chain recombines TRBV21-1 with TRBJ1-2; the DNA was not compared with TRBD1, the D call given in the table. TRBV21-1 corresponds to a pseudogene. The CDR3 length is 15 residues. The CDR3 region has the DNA TGTGCCAGCAGGGTGGACAGGCCGGCTAACTATGGCTACACCTTC. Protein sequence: CASRVDRPANYGYTF.

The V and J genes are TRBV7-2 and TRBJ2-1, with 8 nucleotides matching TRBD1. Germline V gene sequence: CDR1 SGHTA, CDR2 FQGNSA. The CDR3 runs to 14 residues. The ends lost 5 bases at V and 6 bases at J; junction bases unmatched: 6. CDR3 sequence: CASSPGQGINEQFF. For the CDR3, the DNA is TGTGCCAGCAGCCCCGGACAGGGTATCAATGAGCAGTTCTTC.

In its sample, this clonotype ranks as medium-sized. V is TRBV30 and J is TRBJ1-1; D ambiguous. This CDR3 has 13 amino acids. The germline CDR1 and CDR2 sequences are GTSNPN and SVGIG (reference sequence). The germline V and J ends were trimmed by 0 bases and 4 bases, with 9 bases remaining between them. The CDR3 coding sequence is TGTGCCTGGAGTGTAGAGGGAGGCACTGAAGCTTTCTTT. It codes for CAWSVEGGTEAFF.

This chain's CDR3 is CASSPERQGARILAFF. In DNA form, the CDR3 reads TGTGCCAGCAGTCCCGAACGACAGGGGGCAAGGATTTTAGCTTTCTTT. The chain carries TRBV28 and TRBJ1-1; 10 bases align to TRBD1. The CDR3 covers 16 residues. The J segment lost 10 bases and the V segment lost 5 bases, leaving 16 bases of the junction unmatched. CDR1 and CDR2 (germline): MDHEN, SYDVKM.

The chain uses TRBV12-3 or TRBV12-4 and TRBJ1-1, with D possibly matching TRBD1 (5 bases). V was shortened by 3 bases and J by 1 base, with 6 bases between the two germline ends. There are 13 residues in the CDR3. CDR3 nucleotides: TGTGCCAGCAGTTTCACAGGGAACACTGAAGCTTTCTTT. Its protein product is CASSFTGNTEAFF.

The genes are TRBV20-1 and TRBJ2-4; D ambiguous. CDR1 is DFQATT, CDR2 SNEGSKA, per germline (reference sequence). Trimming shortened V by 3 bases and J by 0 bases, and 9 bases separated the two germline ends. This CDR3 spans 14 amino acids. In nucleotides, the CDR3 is TGCAGTGCTAGGAGGTTTGGAGCCAAAAACATTCAGTACTTC. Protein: CSARRFGAKNIQYF.

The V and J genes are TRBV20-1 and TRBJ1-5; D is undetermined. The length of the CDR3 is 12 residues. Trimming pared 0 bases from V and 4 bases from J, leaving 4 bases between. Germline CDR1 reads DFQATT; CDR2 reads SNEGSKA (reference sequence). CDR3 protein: CSAREPNQPQHF. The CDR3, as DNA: TGCAGTGCTAGAGAACCTAATCAGCCCCAGCATTTT.

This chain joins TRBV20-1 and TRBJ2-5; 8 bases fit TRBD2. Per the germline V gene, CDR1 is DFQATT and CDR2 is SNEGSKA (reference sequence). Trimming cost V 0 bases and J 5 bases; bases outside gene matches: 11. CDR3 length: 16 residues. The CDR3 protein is CSARDRSGGLRETQYF. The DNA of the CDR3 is TGCAGTGCTAGAGATCGGAGCGGGGGACTAAGGGAGACCCAGTACTTC.

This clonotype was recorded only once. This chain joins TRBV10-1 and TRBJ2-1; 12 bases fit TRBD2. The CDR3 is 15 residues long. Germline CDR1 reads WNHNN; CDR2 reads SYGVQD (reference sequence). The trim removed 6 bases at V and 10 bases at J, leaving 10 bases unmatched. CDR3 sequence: CASRGGLAGFREQFF. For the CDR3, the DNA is TGCGCCAGCAGGGGGGGACTAGCGGGTTTTCGCGAGCAGTTCTTC.

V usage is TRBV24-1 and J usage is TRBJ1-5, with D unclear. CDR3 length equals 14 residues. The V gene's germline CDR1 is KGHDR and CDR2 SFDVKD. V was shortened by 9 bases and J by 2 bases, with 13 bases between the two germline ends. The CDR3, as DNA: TGTGCCACCGGATCAAGCGGGGGCAATCAGCCCCAGCATTTT. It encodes CATGSSGGNQPQHF.

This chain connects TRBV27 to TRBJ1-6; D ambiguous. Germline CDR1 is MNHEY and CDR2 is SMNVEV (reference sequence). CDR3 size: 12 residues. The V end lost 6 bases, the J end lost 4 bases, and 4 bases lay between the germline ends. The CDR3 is CASSLYNSPLHF. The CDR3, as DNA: TGTGCCAGCAGCCTATATAATTCACCCCTCCACTTT.

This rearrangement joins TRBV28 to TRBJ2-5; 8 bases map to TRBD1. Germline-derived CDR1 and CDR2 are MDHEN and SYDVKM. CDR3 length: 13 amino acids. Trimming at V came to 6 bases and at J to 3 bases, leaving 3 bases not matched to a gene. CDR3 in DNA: TGTGCCAGCAGGCCGACAGGGGAAGAGACCCAGTACTTC. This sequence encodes CASRPTGEETQYF.

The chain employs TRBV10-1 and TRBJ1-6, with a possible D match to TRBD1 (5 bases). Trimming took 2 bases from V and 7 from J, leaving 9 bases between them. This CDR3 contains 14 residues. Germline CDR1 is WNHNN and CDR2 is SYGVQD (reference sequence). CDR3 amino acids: CASSEGTGNSPLHF. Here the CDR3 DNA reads TGCGCCAGCAGTGAGGGGACCGGGAATTCACCCCTCCACTTT.

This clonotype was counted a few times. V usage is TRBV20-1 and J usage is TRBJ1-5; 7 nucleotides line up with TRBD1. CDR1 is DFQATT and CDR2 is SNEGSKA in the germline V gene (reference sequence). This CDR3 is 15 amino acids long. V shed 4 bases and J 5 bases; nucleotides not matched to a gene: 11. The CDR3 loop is CSATQGGSLDQPQHF. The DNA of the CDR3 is TGCAGTGCTACCCAGGGGGGGTCTTTGGATCAGCCCCAGCATTTT.

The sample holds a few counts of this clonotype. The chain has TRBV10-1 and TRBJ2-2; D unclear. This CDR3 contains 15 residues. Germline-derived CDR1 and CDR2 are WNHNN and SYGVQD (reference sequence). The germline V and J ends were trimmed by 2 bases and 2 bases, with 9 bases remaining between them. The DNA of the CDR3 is TGCGCCAGCAGTGAGGGGCAGAGAAACACCGGGGAGCTGTTTTTT. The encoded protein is CASSEGQRNTGELFF.

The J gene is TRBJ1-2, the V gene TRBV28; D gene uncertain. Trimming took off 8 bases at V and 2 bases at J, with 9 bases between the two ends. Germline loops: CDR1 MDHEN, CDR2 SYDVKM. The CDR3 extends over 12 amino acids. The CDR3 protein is CASEDGNYGYTF. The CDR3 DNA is TGTGCCAGCGAGGACGGCAACTATGGCTACACCTTC.